Listed below are T cell receptor beta chains from one sample, sequenced in a study of blood T cell repertoires in COVID-19. Repertoires were generated with immunoSEQ multiplex PCR, while TCRdb's copy carries only in-frame clones and drops some. This sample carries approximately 230,000 clones, approximately 79% of them seen once, and the ten largest clones take approximately 5%. Sequencing was carried out using peripheral blood. The source is a woman of 80 years or more with active or convalescent COVID-19. CDR3s include the opening cysteine and the closing phenylalanine or tryptophan. The D gene is left open where the match is weak. A row's size may be missing; if present it is once, few, many or a size class.

cdr3_nt	cdr3_aa	d_call	clone_size	v_call	j_call
TGTGCCAGCAGTTACTCGAGCCAGGCCGGAAGGCAGTACTTC	CASSYSSQAGRQYF	NA	NA	TRBV6-7	TRBJ2-7
TGTGCCAGCAGCCTACTAGGGACAGGGATTAACGGGCAGTACTTC	CASSLLGTGINGQYF	TRBD1	NA	TRBV11-1	TRBJ2-7
TGTGCCAGTAGTCACTTATCTCAGCCCCAGCATTTT	CASSHLSQPQHF	NA	NA	TRBV19	TRBJ1-5
TGTGCCAGCAGCCAAGGAGCAACAGGGCCTACCTACGAGCAGTACTTC	CASSQGATGPTYEQYF	NA	NA	TRBV3-1/TRBV3-2	TRBJ2-7
TGTGCCAGCAGCTTTACGGGGAATCAGCCCCAGCATTTT	CASSFTGNQPQHF	NA	few	TRBV12-3/TRBV12-4	TRBJ1-5
TGTGCCAGCAGTGGCACTAGCGGGGGGCGCACAGATACGCAGTATTTT	CASSGTSGGRTDTQYF	TRBD2	NA	TRBV3-1/TRBV3-2	TRBJ2-3
TGTGCCAGCGGACAGGGCCCGCAGTACTTC	CASGQGPQYF	TRBD1	NA	TRBV2	TRBJ2-7
TGTGCCAGCAGTTTCAATCAGCGAACTGAAGCTTTCTTT	CASSFNQRTEAFF	NA	few	TRBV27	TRBJ1-1
TGTGCCAGCAGCGTAGCAGGGGGGCCCAAAAACATTCAGTACTTC	CASSVAGGPKNIQYF	NA	NA	TRBV9	TRBJ2-4
TGTGCCAGCTCACTAAACAGGGGTGGCGATTCACCCCTCCACTTT	CASSLNRGGDSPLHF	TRBD1	NA	TRBV18	TRBJ1-6
TGCGCCAGCAGCAGGACAGGAGATACGCAGTATTTT	CASSRTGDTQYF	TRBD1	NA	TRBV5-1	TRBJ2-3
TGTGCCAGCAGCGACCCGGACAGGGTGATACCTGAAGCTTTCTTT	CASSDPDRVIPEAFF	TRBD1	NA	TRBV9	TRBJ1-1
TGTGCCAGCAGCTCCAAGCGGGGGCGGGGAGATACGCAGTATTTT	CASSSKRGRGDTQYF	TRBD2	NA	TRBV7-9	TRBJ2-3
TGTGCCAGCTCCGGCGAGGGCAATCAGCCCCAGCATTTT	CASSGEGNQPQHF	NA	few	TRBV6-5	TRBJ1-5
TGTGCCAGCAGCTCTACAGGGGCCGCGAACACCGGGGAGCTGTTTTTT	CASSSTGAANTGELFF	TRBD1	NA	TRBV7-8	TRBJ2-2
TGTGCCAGGGGAGTACAAGGGACCCAGTACTTC	CARGVQGTQYF	NA	NA	TRBV2	TRBJ2-5
TGTGCCAGCGAAGCACTCTCTCGAGGGGGCGGAGAAGCTTTCTTT	CASEALSRGGGEAFF	TRBD1	few	TRBV2	TRBJ1-1
TGTGCCAGCAGCGTAGGACAGGGGGTTTTCTACGAGCAGTACTTC	CASSVGQGVFYEQYF	TRBD1	NA	TRBV9	TRBJ2-7
TGTGCCAGCAGTGAAGAGGGGATGAGTGAGCAGTTCTTC	CASSEEGMSEQFF	NA	NA	TRBV6-1	TRBJ2-1
TGTGCCAGCAACTCAGGGGGCTTGAACACTGAAGCTTTCTTT	CASNSGGLNTEAFF	TRBD1	NA	TRBV28	TRBJ1-1
TGTGCCAGCAGCAGCGGCGCCGCGGGTACGCAGTATTTT	CASSSGAAGTQYF	NA	few	TRBV2	TRBJ2-3